This TCR beta chain comes out of a study of T cell responses to AZD1222 COVID-19 vaccine. With regard to this clone: The antigen remains undetermined.

General study points: Only five to seven AZD1222 recipients tested seropositive at baseline. Spike-specific TCR breadth and depth went up after people got two AZD1222 doses.

Trimming pared 3 bases from V and 4 bases from J, leaving 10 bases between. This CDR3 has 13 amino acids. Germline-derived CDR1 and CDR2 are KGHSH and LQKENI. Here immunoSEQ multiplex PCR was the method, and the copy in TCRdb shows in-frame clones only, minus some. The sample records tens of thousands of clones, approximately 92% being singletons. The clonotype was recovered from an adult who received the AZD1222 COVID-19 vaccine. This sample comprised peripheral blood, obtained 28 days after the second AZD1222 dose. The chain uses TRBV18 and TRBJ2-7; D possibly uses TRBD1 or TRBD2 (5 bases each). The CDR3 loop is CASSPGKGYEQYF. As DNA, the CDR3 is TGTGCCAGCTCACCCGGGAAGGGGTACGAGCAGTACTTC.